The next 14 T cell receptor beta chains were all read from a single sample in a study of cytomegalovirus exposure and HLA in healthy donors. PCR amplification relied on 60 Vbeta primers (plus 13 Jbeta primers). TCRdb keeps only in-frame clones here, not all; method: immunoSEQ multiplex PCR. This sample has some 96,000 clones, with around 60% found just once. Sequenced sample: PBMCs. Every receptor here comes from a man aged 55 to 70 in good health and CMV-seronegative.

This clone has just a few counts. The CDR3 DNA reads TGTGCCAGCTCACCACCAGGGGGTCGAAGCTCCTACGAGCAGTACTTC. Its protein is CASSPPGGRSSYEQYF. The gene calls are TRBV18 and TRBJ2-7, with TRBD1 as a possible D gene (6 bases). The germline V gene has CDR1 KGHSH and CDR2 LQKENI. The CDR3 has 16 amino acids. The V end lost 0 bases, the J end lost 0 bases, and 12 bases lay between the germline ends.

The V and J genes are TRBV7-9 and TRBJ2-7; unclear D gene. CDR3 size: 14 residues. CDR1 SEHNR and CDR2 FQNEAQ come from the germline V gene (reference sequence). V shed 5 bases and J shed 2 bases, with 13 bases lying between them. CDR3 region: CASSLMLLTYEQYF. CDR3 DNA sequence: TGTGCCAGCAGCCTAATGCTCCTTACCTACGAGCAGTACTTC.

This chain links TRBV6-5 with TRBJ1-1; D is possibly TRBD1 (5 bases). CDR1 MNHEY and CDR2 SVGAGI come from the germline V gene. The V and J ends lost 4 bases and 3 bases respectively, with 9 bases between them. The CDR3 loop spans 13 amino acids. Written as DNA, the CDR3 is TGTGCCAGCAGTTCGGGGGGGGACACTGAAGCTTTCTTT. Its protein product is CASSSGGDTEAFF.

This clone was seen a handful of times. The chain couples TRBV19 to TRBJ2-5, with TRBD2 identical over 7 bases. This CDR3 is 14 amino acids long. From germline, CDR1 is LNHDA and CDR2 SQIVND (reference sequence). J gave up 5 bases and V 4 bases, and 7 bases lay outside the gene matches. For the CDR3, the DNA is TGTGCCAGTAGTAAGGGAGGGAAGGGGGAGACCCAGTACTTC. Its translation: CASSKGGKGETQYF.

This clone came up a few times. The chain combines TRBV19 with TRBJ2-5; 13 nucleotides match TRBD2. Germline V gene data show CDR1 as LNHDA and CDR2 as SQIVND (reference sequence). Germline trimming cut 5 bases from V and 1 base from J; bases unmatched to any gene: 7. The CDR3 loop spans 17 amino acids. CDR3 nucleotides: TGTGCCAGTAGTGCACGAAGGACTAGCGGGAGCCAAGAGACCCAGTACTTC. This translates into CASSARRTSGSQETQYF. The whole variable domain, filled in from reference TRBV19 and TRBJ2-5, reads DGGITQSPKYLFRKEGQNVTLSCEQNLNHDAMYWYRQDPGQGLRLIYYSQIVNDFQKGDIAEGYSVSREKKESFPLTVTSAQKNPTAFYLCASSARRTSGSQETQYFGPGTRLLVL.

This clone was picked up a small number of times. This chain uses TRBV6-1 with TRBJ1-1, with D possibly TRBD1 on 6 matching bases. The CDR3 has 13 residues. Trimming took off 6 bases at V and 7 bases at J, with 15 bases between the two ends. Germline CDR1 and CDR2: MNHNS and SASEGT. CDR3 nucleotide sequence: TGTGCCAGCAGGAAGGGGGATATCGGTGAAGCTTTCTTT. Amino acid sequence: CASRKGDIGEAFF.

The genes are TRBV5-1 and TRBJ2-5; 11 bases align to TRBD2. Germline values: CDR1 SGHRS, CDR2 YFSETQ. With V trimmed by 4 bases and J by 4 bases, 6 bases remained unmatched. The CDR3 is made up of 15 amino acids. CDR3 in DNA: TGCGCCAGCAGCCCTGGTGGGACTAGCGGAGAGACCCAGTACTTC. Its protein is CASSPGGTSGETQYF.

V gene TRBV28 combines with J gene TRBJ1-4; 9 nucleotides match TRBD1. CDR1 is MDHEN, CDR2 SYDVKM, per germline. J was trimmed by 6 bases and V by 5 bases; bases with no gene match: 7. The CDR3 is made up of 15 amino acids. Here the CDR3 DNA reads TGTGCCAGCAGTGCCTACAGGGGGCTGTATGAAAAACTGTTTTTT. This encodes CASSAYRGLYEKLFF.

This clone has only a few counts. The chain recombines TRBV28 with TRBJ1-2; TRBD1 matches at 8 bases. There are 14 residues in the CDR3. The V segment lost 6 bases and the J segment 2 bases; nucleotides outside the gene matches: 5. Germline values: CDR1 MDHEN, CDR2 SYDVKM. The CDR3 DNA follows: TGTGCCAGCAGAAGGACAGGGTCAAACTATGGCTACACCTTC. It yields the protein CASRRTGSNYGYTF.

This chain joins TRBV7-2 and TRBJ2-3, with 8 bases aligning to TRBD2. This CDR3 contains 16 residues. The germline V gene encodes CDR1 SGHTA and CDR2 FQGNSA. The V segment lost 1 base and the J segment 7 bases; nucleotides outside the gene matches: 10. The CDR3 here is CASSLDPGLGDNTQYF. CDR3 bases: TGTGCCAGCAGCTTAGACCCGGGACTAGGGGACAATACGCAGTATTTT.

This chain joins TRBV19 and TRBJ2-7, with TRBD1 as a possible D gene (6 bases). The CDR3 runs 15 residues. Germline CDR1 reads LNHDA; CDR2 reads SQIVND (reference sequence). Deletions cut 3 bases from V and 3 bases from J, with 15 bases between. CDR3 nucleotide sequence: TGTGCCAGTAGTATGGGGGCGAGAGGGGTCTACGAGCAGTACTTC. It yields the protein CASSMGARGVYEQYF.

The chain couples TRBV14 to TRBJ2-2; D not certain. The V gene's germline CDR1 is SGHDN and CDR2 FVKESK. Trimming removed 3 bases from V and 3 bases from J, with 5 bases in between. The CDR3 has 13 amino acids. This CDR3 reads CASSQSHTGELFF. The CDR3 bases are TGTGCCAGCAGCCAGTCTCACACCGGGGAGCTGTTTTTT.

The CDR3 sequence is CASSPPGSNSGNTIYF. In DNA form, the CDR3 reads TGTGCCAGCAGCCCCCCCGGGTCAAACTCTGGAAACACCATATATTTT. The chain is built from TRBV7-9 and TRBJ1-3; D gene uncertain. Trimming stripped 5 bases from V and 0 bases from J, with 14 bases between. The germline CDR1 and CDR2 sequences are SEHNR and FQNEAQ (reference sequence). This CDR3 contains 16 residues. Using reference TRBV7-9 and TRBJ1-3 for the parts outside the CDR3, the full variable domain is DTGVSQNPRHKITKRGQNVTFRCDPISEHNRLYWYRQTLGQGPEFLTYFQNEAQLEKSRLLSDRFSAERPKGSFSTLEIQRTEQGDSAMYLCASSPPGSNSGNTIYFGEGSWLTVV.

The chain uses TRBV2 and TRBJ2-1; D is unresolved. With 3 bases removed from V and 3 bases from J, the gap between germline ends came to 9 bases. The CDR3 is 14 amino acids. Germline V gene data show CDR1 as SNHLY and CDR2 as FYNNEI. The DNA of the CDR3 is TGTGCCAGCAGTGATCAGGTGCTCTACAATGAGCAGTTCTTC. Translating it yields CASSDQVLYNEQFF.